This T cell receptor beta chain was identified in a study of Tregs in tolerant kidney transplant recipients. In the study overall: Related graft donors supplied nonmyeloablative bone marrow transplants, and mixed chimerism was transient. Study-level points and caveats: In tolerant patients, donor-specific Tregs outgrew total Tregs, suggesting antigen-driven expansion.

Turning to this clone: Its specificity is unknown.

Here immunoSEQ multiplex PCR was the method, and the copy in TCRdb shows in-frame clones only, minus some. The table includes some 71,000 clones, roughly nine tenths detected once. This CDR3 region has 16 residues. Trimming removed 2 bases from V and 7 bases from J, with 18 bases in between. The germline V gene encodes CDR1 SGHRS and CDR2 YFSETQ. CD4+CD25+CD127- Tregs, CD4+CD25- non-Tregs, CD4 and CD8 cells were sorted. The sample here was CD4+ T cells from blood, taken before the transplant. The chain is built from TRBV5-1 and TRBJ1-4, with a possible D match to TRBD1 (6 bases). The TCR sequence derives from a human donor who received a combined kidney and bone marrow transplant. CDR3 bases: TGCGCCAGCAGCTTATCGTCCGGGGGGGCGGTTGAAAAACTGTTTTTT. Translating gives CASSLSSGGAVEKLFF.